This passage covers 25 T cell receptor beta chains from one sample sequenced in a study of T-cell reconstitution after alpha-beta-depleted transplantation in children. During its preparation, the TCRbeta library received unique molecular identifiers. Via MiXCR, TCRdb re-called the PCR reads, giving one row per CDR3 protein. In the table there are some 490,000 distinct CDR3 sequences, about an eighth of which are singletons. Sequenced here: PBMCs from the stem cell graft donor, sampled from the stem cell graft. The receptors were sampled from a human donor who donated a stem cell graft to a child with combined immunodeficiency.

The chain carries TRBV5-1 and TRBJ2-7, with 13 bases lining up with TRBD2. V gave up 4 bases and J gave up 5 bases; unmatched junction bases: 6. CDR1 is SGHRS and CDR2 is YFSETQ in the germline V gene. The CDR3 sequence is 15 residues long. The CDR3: CASSRTSGSVDEQYF. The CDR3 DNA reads TGCGCCAGCAGCAGGACTAGCGGGAGTGTAGACGAGCAGTACTTC.

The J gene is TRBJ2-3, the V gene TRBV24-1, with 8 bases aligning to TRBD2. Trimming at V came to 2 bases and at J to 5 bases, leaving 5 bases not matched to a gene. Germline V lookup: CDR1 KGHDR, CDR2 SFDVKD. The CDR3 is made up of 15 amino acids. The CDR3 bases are TGTGCCACCAGTGATTCCAGCGGGGGAGGAGATACGCAGTATTTT. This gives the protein CATSDSSGGGDTQYF.

The CDR3 DNA sequence: TGTGCCAGCAGCCAAGGGGCCAGAAGTTACGAGCAGTACTTC. As protein: CASSQGARSYEQYF. The rearrangement uses TRBV3-1 and TRBJ2-7, with D unclear. The CDR3 contains 14 residues. Per germline, CDR1 LGHDT and CDR2 YNNKEL (reference sequence). Between the trimmed V and J ends, which lost 1 base and 4 bases, there was a span of 11 bases.

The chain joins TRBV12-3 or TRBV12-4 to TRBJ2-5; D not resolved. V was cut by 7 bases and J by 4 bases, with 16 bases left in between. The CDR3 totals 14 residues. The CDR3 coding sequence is TGTGCCAGCACGGGCGCCAATTGGAGAGAGACCCAGTACTTC. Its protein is CASTGANWRETQYF.

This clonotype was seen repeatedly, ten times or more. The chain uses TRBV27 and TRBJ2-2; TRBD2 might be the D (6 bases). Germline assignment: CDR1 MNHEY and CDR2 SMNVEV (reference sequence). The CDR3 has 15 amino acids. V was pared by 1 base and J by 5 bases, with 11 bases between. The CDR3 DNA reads TGTGCCAGCAGTTTATGGGACGGGGGAACCGGGGAGCTGTTTTTT. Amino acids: CASSLWDGGTGELFF.

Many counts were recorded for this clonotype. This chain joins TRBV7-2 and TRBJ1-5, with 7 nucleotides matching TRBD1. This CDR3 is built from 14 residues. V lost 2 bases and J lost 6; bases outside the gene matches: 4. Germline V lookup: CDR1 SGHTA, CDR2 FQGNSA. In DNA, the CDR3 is TGTGCCAGCAGCTTATCGGCAGGGGGTCAGCCCCAGCATTTT. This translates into CASSLSAGGQPQHF.

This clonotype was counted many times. For the CDR3, the DNA is TGTGCCAGCAATCAGGGGGATACGCAGTATTTT. Protein: CASNQGDTQYF. The J gene is TRBJ2-3, the V gene TRBV6-2 or TRBV6-3, with a tentative D call TRBD1 (6 bases). The CDR3 length is 11 residues. Deletions cut 7 bases from V and 6 bases from J, with 8 bases between. CDR1 and CDR2 from the germline V gene are MNHEY and SVGEGT.

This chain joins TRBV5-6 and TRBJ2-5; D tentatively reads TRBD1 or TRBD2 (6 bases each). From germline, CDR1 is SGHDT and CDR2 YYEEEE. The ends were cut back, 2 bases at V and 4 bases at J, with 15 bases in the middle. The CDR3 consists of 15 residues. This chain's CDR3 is CASSFRGQEGETQYF. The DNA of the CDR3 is TGTGCCAGCAGCTTTCGGGGGCAGGAGGGAGAGACCCAGTACTTC.

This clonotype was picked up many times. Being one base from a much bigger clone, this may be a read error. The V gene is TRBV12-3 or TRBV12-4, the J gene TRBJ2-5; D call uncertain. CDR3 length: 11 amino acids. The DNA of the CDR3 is TGTGCCAGCAGTTTCCAAAAGACCCAGTACTTC. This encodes CASSFQKTQYF.

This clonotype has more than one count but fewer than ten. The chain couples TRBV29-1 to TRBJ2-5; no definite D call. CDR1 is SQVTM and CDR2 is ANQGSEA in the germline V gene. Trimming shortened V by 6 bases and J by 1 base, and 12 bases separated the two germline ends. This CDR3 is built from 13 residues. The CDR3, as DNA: TGCAGCGTCGACCCGGATGGCCAAGAGACCCAGTACTTC. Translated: CSVDPDGQETQYF.

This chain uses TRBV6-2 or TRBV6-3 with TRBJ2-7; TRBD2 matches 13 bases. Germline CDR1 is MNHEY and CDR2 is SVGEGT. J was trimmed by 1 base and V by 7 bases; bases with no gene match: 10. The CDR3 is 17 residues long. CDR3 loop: CASKVGTSGRVSYEQYF. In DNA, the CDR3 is TGTGCCAGCAAGGTCGGTACTAGCGGGAGGGTGTCCTACGAGCAGTACTTC.

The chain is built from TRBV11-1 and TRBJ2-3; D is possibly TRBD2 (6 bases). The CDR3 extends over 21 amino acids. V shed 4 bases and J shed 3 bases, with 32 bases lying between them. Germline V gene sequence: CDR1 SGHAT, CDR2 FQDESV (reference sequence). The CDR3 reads CASSSYGLVAEESSSTDTQYF. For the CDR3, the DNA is TGTGCCAGCAGCTCTTATGGTTTAGTAGCGGAAGAGTCATCCTCTACAGATACGCAGTATTTT.

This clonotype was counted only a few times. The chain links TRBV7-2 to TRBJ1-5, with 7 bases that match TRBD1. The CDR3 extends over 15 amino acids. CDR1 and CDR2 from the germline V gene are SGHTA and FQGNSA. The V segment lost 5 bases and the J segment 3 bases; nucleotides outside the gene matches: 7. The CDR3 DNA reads TGTGCCAGCAGCCGGGAGCAGGGGGTCAATCAGCCCCAGCATTTT. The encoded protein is CASSREQGVNQPQHF.

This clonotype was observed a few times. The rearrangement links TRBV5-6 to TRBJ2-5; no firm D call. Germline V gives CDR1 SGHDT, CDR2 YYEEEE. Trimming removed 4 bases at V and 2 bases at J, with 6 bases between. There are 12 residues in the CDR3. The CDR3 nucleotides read TGTGCCAGCAGCCGGATACAAGAGACCCAGTACTTC. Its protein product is CASSRIQETQYF. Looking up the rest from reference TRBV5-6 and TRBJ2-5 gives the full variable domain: DAGVTQSPTHLIKTRGQQVTLRCSPKSGHDTVSWYQQALGQGPQFIFQYYEEEERQRGNFPDRFSGHQFPNYSSELNVNALLLGDSALYLCASSRIQETQYFGPGTRLLVL.

CDR3 in DNA: TGTGCCAGCAGCACGGGACAGTATAATTCACCCCTCCACTTT. It codes for CASSTGQYNSPLHF. The chain is built from TRBV6-5 and TRBJ1-6; 7 bases match TRBD1. Germline assignment: CDR1 MNHEY and CDR2 SVGAGI. The CDR3 covers 14 residues. Trimming at V came to 6 bases and at J to 4 bases, leaving 3 bases not matched to a gene.

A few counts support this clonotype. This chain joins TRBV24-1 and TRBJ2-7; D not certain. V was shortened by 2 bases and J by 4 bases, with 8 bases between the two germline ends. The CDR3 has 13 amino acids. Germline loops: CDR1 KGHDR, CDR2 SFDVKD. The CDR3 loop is CATSDSSLYEQYF. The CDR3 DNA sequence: TGTGCCACCAGTGATTCCAGCCTATACGAGCAGTACTTC.

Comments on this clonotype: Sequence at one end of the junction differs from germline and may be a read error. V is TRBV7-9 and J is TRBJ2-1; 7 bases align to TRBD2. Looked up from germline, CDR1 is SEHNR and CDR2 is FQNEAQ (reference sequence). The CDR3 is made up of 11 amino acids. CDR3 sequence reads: CASSLARESIF. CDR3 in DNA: TGTGCCAGCAGCTTAGCGCGGGAGTCAATCTTC.

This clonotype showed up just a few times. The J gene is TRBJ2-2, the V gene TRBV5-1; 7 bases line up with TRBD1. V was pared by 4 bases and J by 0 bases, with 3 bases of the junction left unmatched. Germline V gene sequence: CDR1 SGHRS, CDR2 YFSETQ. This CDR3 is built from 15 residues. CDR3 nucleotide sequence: TGCGCCAGCAGCCTGGGACAGCCGAACACCGGGGAGCTGTTTTTT. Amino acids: CASSLGQPNTGELFF. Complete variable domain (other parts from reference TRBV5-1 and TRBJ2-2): KAGVTQTPRYLIKTRGQQVTLSCSPISGHRSVSWYQQTPGQGLQFLFEYFSETQRNKGNFPGRFSGRQFSNSRSEMNVSTLELGDSALYLCASSLGQPNTGELFFGEGSRLTVL.

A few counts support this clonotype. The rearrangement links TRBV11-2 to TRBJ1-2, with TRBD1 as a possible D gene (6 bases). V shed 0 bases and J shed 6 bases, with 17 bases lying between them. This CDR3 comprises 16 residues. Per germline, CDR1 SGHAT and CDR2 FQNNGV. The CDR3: CASSLDLMAGEHGYTF. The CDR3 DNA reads TGTGCCAGCAGCTTAGACCTTATGGCAGGGGAGCATGGCTACACCTTC.

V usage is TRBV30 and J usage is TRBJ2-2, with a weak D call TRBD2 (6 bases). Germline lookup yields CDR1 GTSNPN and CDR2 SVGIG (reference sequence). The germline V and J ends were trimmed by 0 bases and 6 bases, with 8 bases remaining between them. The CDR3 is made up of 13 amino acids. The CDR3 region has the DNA TGTGCCTGGAGTGTACCGGGGGCCGGGGAGCTGTTTTTT. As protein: CAWSVPGAGELFF. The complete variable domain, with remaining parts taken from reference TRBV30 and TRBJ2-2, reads SQTIHQWPATLVQPVGSPLSLECTVEGTSNPNLYWYRQAAGRGLQLLFYSVGIGQISSEVPQNLSASRPQDRQFILSSKKLLLSDSGFYLCAWSVPGAGELFFGEGSRLTVL.

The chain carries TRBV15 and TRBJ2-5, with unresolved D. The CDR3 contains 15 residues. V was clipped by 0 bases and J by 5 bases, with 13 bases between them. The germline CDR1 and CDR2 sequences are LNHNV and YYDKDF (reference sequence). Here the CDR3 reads CATSRDGFSPETQYF. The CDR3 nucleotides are TGTGCCACCAGCAGAGACGGTTTCAGCCCCGAGACCCAGTACTTC.

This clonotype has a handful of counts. The DNA for the CDR3 is TGTGCCAGCAGTCCCGGGACTAGCGGGCATGCCTCCTACGAGCAGTACTTC. It translates to CASSPGTSGHASYEQYF. V is TRBV2 and J is TRBJ2-7; 12 bases agree with TRBD2. Germline lookup yields CDR1 SNHLY and CDR2 FYNNEI. The CDR3 extends over 17 amino acids. Unmatched junction bases numbered 8, after V lost 5 bases and J lost 0 bases.

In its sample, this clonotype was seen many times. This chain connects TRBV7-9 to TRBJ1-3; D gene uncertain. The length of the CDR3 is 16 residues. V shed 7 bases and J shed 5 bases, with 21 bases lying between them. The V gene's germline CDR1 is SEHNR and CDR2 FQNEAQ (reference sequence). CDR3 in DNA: TGTGCCAGCACCCCAAAAGGTGGGGAGCCTCGAAACACCATATATTTT. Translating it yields CASTPKGGEPRNTIYF. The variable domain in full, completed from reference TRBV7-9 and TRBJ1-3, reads DTGVSQNPRHKITKRGQNVTFRCDPISEHNRLYWYRQTLGQGPEFLTYFQNEAQLEKSRLLSDRFSAERPKGSFSTLEIQRTEQGDSAMYLCASTPKGGEPRNTIYFGEGSWLTVV.

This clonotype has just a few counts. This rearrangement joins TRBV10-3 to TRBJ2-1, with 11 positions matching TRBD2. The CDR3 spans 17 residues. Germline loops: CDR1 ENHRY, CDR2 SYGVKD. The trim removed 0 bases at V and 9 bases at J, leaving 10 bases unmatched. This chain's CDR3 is CAISESILAGARSEQFF. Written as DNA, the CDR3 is TGTGCCATCAGTGAGTCAATACTAGCGGGGGCCCGGAGTGAGCAGTTCTTC.

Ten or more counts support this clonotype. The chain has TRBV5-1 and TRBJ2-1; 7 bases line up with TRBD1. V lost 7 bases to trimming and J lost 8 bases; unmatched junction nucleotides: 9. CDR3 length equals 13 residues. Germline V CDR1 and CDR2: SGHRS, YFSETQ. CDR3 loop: CASSGPTGYEQFF. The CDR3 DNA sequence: TGCGCCAGCTCGGGACCGACAGGGTATGAGCAGTTCTTC.